One sample yielded the 25 T cell receptor beta chains listed below, sequenced in a study of blood T cell repertoires in COVID-19. Here immunoSEQ multiplex PCR was the method, and the copy in TCRdb shows in-frame clones only, minus some. This sample has some 400,000 clones, with roughly 89% found just once. The specimen was PBMCs or T cells enriched from blood (not recorded which). The receptors derive from a woman in her 30s who had recovered from COVID-19.

The J gene is TRBJ2-5, the V gene TRBV7-8, with D unresolved. With 0 bases removed from V and 5 bases from J, the gap between germline ends came to 4 bases. From germline, CDR1 is SGHVS and CDR2 FQNEAQ. CDR3 length equals 12 residues. This chain's CDR3 is CASSLAAETQYF. The CDR3 DNA reads TGTGCCAGCAGCTTAGCCGCGGAGACCCAGTACTTC.

This clone was counted a single time. The rearrangement uses TRBV7-2 and TRBJ2-3, with D perhaps TRBD1 (5 bases). CDR1 and CDR2 from the germline V gene are SGHTA and FQGNSA. Trimming took 5 bases from V and 2 from J, leaving 11 bases between them. The CDR3 extends over 14 amino acids. CDR3 protein: CASSRGRVTDTQYF. The DNA for the CDR3 is TGTGCCAGCAGCAGGGGCAGAGTCACAGATACGCAGTATTTT.

J is TRBJ1-6 and V is TRBV3-1 (or the pseudogene TRBV3-2), with D unclear. The CDR3 length is 15 residues. Germline V CDR1 and CDR2: LGHDT, YNNKEL (reference sequence). V shed 1 base and J shed 7 bases, with 11 bases lying between them. In DNA, the CDR3 is TGTGCCAGCAGCCAAGTGGGTACAGCAAATTCACCCCTCCACTTT. Translating it yields CASSQVGTANSPLHF.

V and J are TRBV24-1 and TRBJ2-1; tentatively, D is TRBD2 (5 bases). Germline-derived CDR1 and CDR2 are KGHDR and SFDVKD. The V gene lost 7 bases and the J gene lost 0 bases, with 15 bases spanning the gap. The length of the CDR3 is 16 residues. The CDR3 DNA reads TGTGCCACCAGCCAAGGAGGAGGAAGCTCCTACAATGAGCAGTTCTTC. Translating gives CATSQGGGSSYNEQFF.

The V gene is TRBV3-1 (or the pseudogene TRBV3-2), the J gene TRBJ2-1, with 13 nucleotides matching TRBD2. CDR3 size: 22 residues. Trimming took 0 bases from V and 0 from J; bases not matched to a gene: 14. Germline lookup yields CDR1 LGHDT and CDR2 YNNKEL (reference sequence). CDR3 coding DNA: TGTGCCAGCAGCCAAGATCAGGGGGCGGGACTAGCGGGACTCAGCTCCTACAATGAGCAGTTCTTC. It is translated as CASSQDQGAGLAGLSSYNEQFF.

The V call is TRBV12-3 or TRBV12-4, the J call TRBJ2-2, with D unclear. This CDR3 comprises 11 residues. Trimming took 11 bases from V and 4 from J, leaving 8 bases between them. The CDR3 loop is CAVWATGELFF. The CDR3 DNA reads TGTGCCGTCTGGGCCACCGGGGAGCTGTTTTTT.

This clone was counted a single time. This CDR3 is also generated by other DNA sequences in the sample. The rearrangement links TRBV19 to TRBJ1-5; D is perhaps TRBD1 (6 bases). With 0 bases removed from V and 5 bases from J, the gap between germline ends came to 11 bases. Looked up from germline, CDR1 is LNHDA and CDR2 is SQIVND (reference sequence). This CDR3 spans 15 amino acids. The CDR3 DNA is TGTGCCAGTAGTATAGATCGCAGGGGAGATCAGCCCCAGCATTTT. Its translation is CASSIDRRGDQPQHF.

The V call is TRBV27, the J call TRBJ1-2, with 10 positions matching TRBD1. V shed 3 bases, J shed 4 bases, and the junction held 2 bases outside the gene matches. CDR1 is MNHEY and CDR2 is SMNVEV in the germline V gene (reference sequence). This CDR3 is 14 amino acids long. In nucleotides, the CDR3 is TGTGCCAGCAGTTTCGGGACAGGGGTCTATGGCTACACCTTC. As protein: CASSFGTGVYGYTF.

This clone was recorded only once. The V call is TRBV30, the J call TRBJ2-5; 14 positions match TRBD2. Germline CDR1 reads GTSNPN; CDR2 reads SVGIG (reference sequence). Trimming at V came to 1 base and at J to 5 bases, leaving 3 bases not matched to a gene. CDR3 size: 15 residues. The CDR3 DNA follows: TGTGCCTGGAGTGAGGGACTAGCGGGGGATGAGACCCAGTACTTC. Protein: CAWSEGLAGDETQYF.

V is TRBV12-3 or TRBV12-4 and J is TRBJ2-5; no clear D. The V and J ends lost 4 bases and 3 bases respectively, with 3 bases between them. CDR3 size: 11 residues. This CDR3 reads CASSYKETQYF. Here the CDR3 DNA reads TGTGCCAGCAGTTACAAAGAGACCCAGTACTTC.

This chain links TRBV14 with TRBJ2-5; 9 bases are shared with TRBD1. CDR3 length equals 16 residues. The germline V gene encodes CDR1 SGHDN and CDR2 FVKESK. The J segment lost 9 bases and the V segment lost 6 bases, leaving 17 bases of the junction unmatched. CDR3 loop: CASRPITGGDSSPQYF. The CDR3 nucleotides are TGTGCCAGCAGACCAATCACAGGGGGCGACTCTTCCCCCCAGTACTTC.

This clone came up a few times. The V and J genes are TRBV19 and TRBJ2-2, with D unresolved. The germline V gene encodes CDR1 LNHDA and CDR2 SQIVND (reference sequence). This CDR3 is built from 15 residues. V lost 2 bases and J 0 bases, leaving 7 bases between the germline ends. The CDR3 reads CASSIKQSNTGELFF. The DNA of the CDR3 is TGTGCCAGTAGTATAAAACAGTCGAACACCGGGGAGCTGTTTTTT.

The chain employs TRBV5-4 and TRBJ2-1, with D perhaps matching TRBD2 (6 bases). The CDR3 runs 16 residues. Germline V gene sequence: CDR1 SGHNT, CDR2 YYREEE (reference sequence). V was cut by 4 bases and J by 6 bases, with 20 bases left in between. The CDR3 DNA is TGTGCCAGCAGCACTTTAGGGACCCTGGAGGGCAATGAGCAGTTCTTC. Protein sequence: CASSTLGTLEGNEQFF.

J is TRBJ1-1 and V is TRBV6-5; 8 bases agree with TRBD1. V lost 6 bases, J lost 5 bases, and 8 bases stayed unmatched. This CDR3 spans 14 amino acids. Germline V gene lookup returns CDR1 MNHEY and CDR2 SVGAGI. Written as DNA, the CDR3 is TGTGCCAGCAGGGGGGACAGGCGGGGGACTGAAGCTTTCTTT. Its translation: CASRGDRRGTEAFF.

The sample holds one count of this clone. The V and J genes are TRBV5-1 and TRBJ1-6; maybe TRBD1 (6 bases). CDR1 is SGHRS, CDR2 YFSETQ, per germline. V lost 0 bases to trimming and J lost 7 bases, with 11 bases between them. The CDR3 is 15 amino acids. DNA for the CDR3: TGCGCCAGCAGCTTGGATGGACAGTTGAATTCACCCCTCCACTTT. This encodes CASSLDGQLNSPLHF.

J is TRBJ1-5 and V is TRBV6-5; TRBD1 is a possible D gene (5 bases). Per germline, CDR1 MNHEY and CDR2 SVGAGI. The length of the CDR3 is 11 residues. V lost 4 bases and J 7 bases, leaving 5 bases between the germline ends. CDR3 sequence (DNA): TGTGCCAGCAGTTGGGGCCAGCCCCAGCATTTT. This sequence encodes CASSWGQPQHF.

V usage is TRBV5-1 and J usage is TRBJ2-1, with 9 bases that match TRBD2. Germline V lookup: CDR1 SGHRS, CDR2 YFSETQ. The V and J ends lost 0 bases and 3 bases, in that order; junction bases with no gene match: 1. The CDR3 contains 15 residues. The CDR3 sequence: CASSLERGVYNEQFF. DNA of the CDR3: TGCGCCAGCAGCTTGGAGCGGGGGGTCTACAATGAGCAGTTCTTC. Using reference TRBV5-1 and TRBJ2-1 for the parts outside the CDR3, the full variable domain is KAGVTQTPRYLIKTRGQQVTLSCSPISGHRSVSWYQQTPGQGLQFLFEYFSETQRNKGNFPGRFSGRQFSNSRSEMNVSTLELGDSALYLCASSLERGVYNEQFFGPGTRLTVL.

The chain is built from TRBV9 and TRBJ1-2; D is ambiguous. CDR1 and CDR2 from the germline V gene are SGDLS and YYNGEE. Trimming left V 3 bases short and J 0 bases short, with 21 bases between. The CDR3 runs to 18 residues. The chain's CDR3 is CASSERPGVPNANYGYTF. The DNA of the CDR3 is TGTGCCAGCAGCGAGAGACCCGGGGTACCCAATGCTAACTATGGCTACACCTTC.

This clone was counted only a few times. This sequence joins TRBV7-2 and TRBJ2-7; TRBD1 matches 7 bases. This CDR3 has 14 residues. V gave up 2 bases and J gave up 4 bases; unmatched junction bases: 5. The germline CDR1 and CDR2 sequences are SGHTA and FQGNSA. CDR3 loop: CASSLLGQEYEQYF. The CDR3 region has the DNA TGTGCCAGCAGCTTACTCGGACAGGAATACGAGCAGTACTTC.

This rearrangement joins TRBV7-8 to TRBJ1-2; D is unclear. The CDR3 is made up of 15 amino acids. The germline V gene has CDR1 SGHVS and CDR2 FQNEAQ. Trimming pared 1 base from V and 2 bases from J, leaving 11 bases between. The CDR3 region is CASSLETRRNYGYTF. The DNA of the CDR3 is TGTGCCAGCAGCTTAGAAACCCGGAGGAACTATGGCTACACCTTC.

V gene TRBV30 combines with J gene TRBJ2-7; 11 nucleotides agree with TRBD1. The germline gives CDR1 GTSNPN, CDR2 SVGIG (reference sequence). The CDR3 is 12 residues long. The ends lost 7 bases at V and 6 bases at J; junction bases unmatched: 5. CDR3 bases: TGTGCCTTGGACAGGGGGCCGGCCGAGCAGTACTTC. It specifies CALDRGPAEQYF.

The chain employs TRBV6-2 or TRBV6-3 and TRBJ1-1, with TRBD1 matching 8 bases. Germline V gene sequence: CDR1 MNHEY, CDR2 SVGEGT. The V and J ends lost 0 bases and 0 bases, in that order; junction bases with no gene match: 9. The CDR3 covers 18 residues. The CDR3 here is CASSYSRTGSRLNTEAFF. In DNA, the CDR3 is TGTGCCAGCAGTTACTCGAGGACAGGGTCGCGATTGAACACTGAAGCTTTCTTT.

This clone came up once. The rearrangement links TRBV30 to TRBJ1-2; TRBD1 matches 9 bases. This CDR3 contains 13 residues. V dropped 5 bases and J dropped 4; count of bases not matched to a gene: 5. Per the germline V gene, CDR1 is GTSNPN and CDR2 is SVGIG (reference sequence). The CDR3 protein is CAWSGQGRYGYTF. CDR3 nucleotides: TGTGCCTGGTCGGGACAGGGCCGCTATGGCTACACCTTC.

The gene calls are TRBV29-1 and TRBJ2-7; 7 bases fit TRBD1. Germline CDR1 SQVTM, CDR2 ANQGSEA. V was pared by 5 bases and J by 4 bases, with 8 bases of the junction left unmatched. The CDR3 extends over 13 amino acids. The CDR3, as DNA: TGCAGCGTTAACACCGGGACAGCATACGAGCAGTACTTC. This sequence encodes CSVNTGTAYEQYF.

V gene TRBV7-2 combines with J gene TRBJ1-1; 7 bases line up with TRBD1. J was trimmed by 1 base and V by 5 bases; bases with no gene match: 7. CDR1 and CDR2 from the germline V gene are SGHTA and FQGNSA. The CDR3 is 15 residues long. This chain's CDR3 is CASSPQQGRNTEAFF. Here the CDR3 DNA reads TGTGCCAGCAGCCCCCAACAGGGGCGGAACACTGAAGCTTTCTTT.